These 16 T cell receptor beta chains came from one sample sequenced in a study of early T cells in non-severe SARS-CoV-2 infection. TCRdb independently ran MiXCR on the 5' RACE reads; one entry per CDR3 protein. The sample has just over 60,000 distinct CDR3 sequences; around 9.9% are singletons. Input material: whole blood. These receptor sequences come from an adult who was a healthcare worker with PCR-confirmed SARS-CoV-2 infection or an uninfected control (not recorded which).

This chain joins TRBV5-1 and TRBJ1-4; 7 bases are a match to TRBD1. The J segment lost 5 bases and the V segment lost 5 bases, leaving 9 bases of the junction unmatched. Germline lookup yields CDR1 SGHRS and CDR2 YFSETQ. CDR3 length: 15 amino acids. The CDR3 reads CASSQGQKWNEKLFF. As DNA, the CDR3 is TGCGCCAGCAGTCAGGGACAGAAATGGAATGAAAAACTGTTTTTT. The full variable domain, with the rest looked up from reference TRBV5-1 and TRBJ1-4, is KAGVTQTPRYLIKTRGQQVTLSCSPISGHRSVSWYQQTPGQGLQFLFEYFSETQRNKGNFPGRFSGRQFSNSRSEMNVSTLELGDSALYLCASSQGQKWNEKLFFGSGTQLSVL.

This clonotype came up a few times. The V call is TRBV15, the J call TRBJ1-2; D call uncertain. V was shortened by 0 bases and J by 4 bases, with 3 bases between the two germline ends. Per germline, CDR1 LNHNV and CDR2 YYDKDF (reference sequence). This CDR3 is 12 amino acids long. The CDR3 sequence is CATSRDGYGYTF. The CDR3, as DNA: TGTGCCACCAGCAGAGATGGCTATGGCTACACCTTC.

This chain links TRBV12-3 or TRBV12-4 with TRBJ2-2; maybe TRBD1 (5 bases). Trimming stripped 2 bases from V and 4 bases from J, with 5 bases between. The CDR3 sequence is 13 residues long. The CDR3 nucleotides read TGTGCCAGCAGTTTAACAGGCACCGGGGAGCTGTTTTTT. Translating gives CASSLTGTGELFF.

This clonotype was picked up many times. The chain links TRBV11-2 to TRBJ1-5; D remains unclear. Per the germline V gene, CDR1 is SGHAT and CDR2 is FQNNGV. The length of the CDR3 is 13 residues. With 6 bases removed from V and 13 bases from J, the gap between germline ends came to 19 bases. The CDR3, as DNA: TGTGCCAGCAGTCCGTCTCCGGGAGCCCAGCAGCATTTT. Translating gives CASSPSPGAQQHF. Together with reference TRBV11-2 and TRBJ1-5, the CDR3 gives the full variable domain: EAGVAQSPRYKIIEKRQSVAFWCNPISGHATLYWYQQILGQGPKLLIQFQNNGVVDDSQLPKDRFSAERLKGVDSTLKIQPAKLEDSAVYLCASSPSPGAQQHFGDGTRLSIL.

This clonotype was detected only a few times. The chain recombines TRBV20-1 with TRBJ1-2; perhaps TRBD1 as D (5 bases). V lost 0 bases and J lost 2, with 13 bases in between. The CDR3 has 15 amino acids. CDR1 and CDR2 (germline): DFQATT, SNEGSKA (reference sequence). The CDR3 loop is CSARDPRTRNYGYTF. Here the CDR3 DNA reads TGCAGTGCTAGAGACCCCCGGACACGAAACTATGGCTACACCTTC.

V and J are TRBV12-3 or TRBV12-4 and TRBJ1-4, with 7 nucleotides matching TRBD1. The V segment lost 4 bases and the J segment 8 bases; nucleotides outside the gene matches: 7. CDR3 size: 14 residues. The CDR3 DNA reads TGTGCCAGCAGTTCGACAGGGTTGGGGGAAAAACTGTTTTTT. Amino acids: CASSSTGLGEKLFF.

This clonotype has ten or more counts. The V gene is TRBV12-3 or TRBV12-4, the J gene TRBJ1-2, with D unclear. V dropped 6 bases and J dropped 1 base, with 18 bases sitting between them. The CDR3 sequence is 16 residues long. Written as DNA, the CDR3 is TGTGCCAGCAGCTCAGAAGCGGGTGGAGGTAACTATGGCTACACCTTC. This translates into CASSSEAGGGNYGYTF.

The rearrangement links TRBV5-1 to TRBJ2-2; TRBD1 might be the D (5 bases). Between the trimmed V and J ends, which lost 2 bases and 5 bases, there was a span of 13 bases. Germline CDR1 and CDR2: SGHRS and YFSETQ. The CDR3 totals 15 residues. The CDR3 here is CASSLEGEMTGELFF. CDR3 DNA sequence: TGCGCCAGCAGCTTAGAAGGGGAAATGACCGGGGAGCTGTTTTTT.

The table lists this clonotype with a few counts. The V and J genes are TRBV6-5 and TRBJ1-2; maybe TRBD1 (6 bases). Trimming pared 0 bases from V and 8 bases from J, leaving 16 bases between. This CDR3 comprises 15 residues. CDR1 is MNHEY, CDR2 SVGAGI, per germline. The CDR3 nucleotides read TGTGCCAGCAGTTACTCGATTACAGGGATGTGGGGCTACACCTTC. Translation gives CASSYSITGMWGYTF.

The table lists this clonotype with many counts. This chain connects TRBV12-3 or TRBV12-4 to TRBJ1-5; TRBD1 is a possible D gene (6 bases). With 3 bases removed from V and 0 bases from J, the gap between germline ends came to 12 bases. The CDR3 has 16 residues. The CDR3 DNA follows: TGTGCCAGCAGTTTCGGGGGGGCCGCTAGCAATCAGCCCCAGCATTTT. This sequence encodes CASSFGGAASNQPQHF.

In DNA, the CDR3 is TGTGCCAGTAGTATGGTGCGTAGCACAGATACGCAGTATTTT. Translating it yields CASSMVRSTDTQYF. The V call is TRBV19, the J call TRBJ2-3; D unclear. CDR1 and CDR2 (germline): LNHDA, SQIVND (reference sequence). Trimming shortened V by 3 bases and J by 0 bases, and 7 bases separated the two germline ends. There are 14 residues in the CDR3.

This chain connects TRBV7-9 to TRBJ2-5; 13 positions match TRBD2. The CDR3 is made up of 17 amino acids. The V segment lost 4 bases and the J segment 2 bases; nucleotides outside the gene matches: 7. Per the germline V gene, CDR1 is SEHNR and CDR2 is FQNEAQ (reference sequence). The CDR3 bases are TGTGCCAGCAGCTCCCGACTAGCGGGGGGTCGGCAAGAGACCCAGTACTTC. Translation: CASSSRLAGGRQETQYF.

V and J are TRBV6-6 and TRBJ1-1; D ambiguous. V dropped 5 bases and J dropped 1 base, with 17 bases sitting between them. The CDR3 covers 16 residues. The germline gives CDR1 MNHNY, CDR2 SVGAGI (reference sequence). CDR3 DNA sequence: TGTGCCAGCAGTGAATCGACCCAATTGGCGAACACTGAAGCTTTCTTT. Translation: CASSESTQLANTEAFF.

The chain couples TRBV27 to TRBJ1-5; tentatively, D is TRBD1 (5 bases). Trimming took 4 bases from V and 3 from J, leaving 10 bases between them. The germline CDR1 and CDR2 sequences are MNHEY and SMNVEV (reference sequence). The CDR3 is made up of 14 amino acids. CDR3 sequence (DNA): TGTGCCAGCAGTTCAAGGGGACCCAATCAGCCCCAGCATTTT. Translating it yields CASSSRGPNQPQHF.

This clonotype turned up a few times. The genes are TRBV18 and TRBJ2-7, with D perhaps TRBD1 (5 bases). The ends were cut back, 2 bases at V and 1 base at J, with 6 bases in the middle. CDR1 is KGHSH, CDR2 LQKENI, per germline. This CDR3 has 13 amino acids. Here the CDR3 DNA reads TGTGCCAGCTCACCAGGGGCATCCTACGAGCAGTACGTC. It is translated as CASSPGASYEQYV.

The chain has TRBV27 and TRBJ1-6; 10 bases align to TRBD1. Germline CDR1 MNHEY, CDR2 SMNVEV (reference sequence). The CDR3 has 15 residues. The junction had 2 bases not matched to a gene; V was cut back by 3 bases and J by 6 bases. As DNA, the CDR3 is TGTGCCAGCAGTTTCGGGGACAGGGGTAATTCACCCCTCCACTTT. Translated: CASSFGDRGNSPLHF.